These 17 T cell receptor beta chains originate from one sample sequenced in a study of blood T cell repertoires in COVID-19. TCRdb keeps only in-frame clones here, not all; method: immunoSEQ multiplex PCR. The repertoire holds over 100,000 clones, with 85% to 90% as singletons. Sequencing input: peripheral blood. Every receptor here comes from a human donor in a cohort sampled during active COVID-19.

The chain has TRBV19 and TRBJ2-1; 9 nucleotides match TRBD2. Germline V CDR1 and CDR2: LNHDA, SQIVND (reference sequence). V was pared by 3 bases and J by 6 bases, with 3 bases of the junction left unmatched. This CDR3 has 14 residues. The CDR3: CASSMASGVNEQFF. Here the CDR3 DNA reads TGTGCCAGTAGTATGGCTAGCGGGGTCAATGAGCAGTTCTTC.

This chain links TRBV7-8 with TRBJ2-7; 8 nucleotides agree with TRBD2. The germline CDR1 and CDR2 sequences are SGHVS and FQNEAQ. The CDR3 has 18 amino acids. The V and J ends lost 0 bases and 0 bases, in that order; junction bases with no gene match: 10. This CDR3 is CASSLAVSSGQISYEQYF. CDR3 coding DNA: TGTGCCAGCAGCTTAGCGGTGTCTAGCGGGCAAATCTCCTACGAGCAGTACTTC.

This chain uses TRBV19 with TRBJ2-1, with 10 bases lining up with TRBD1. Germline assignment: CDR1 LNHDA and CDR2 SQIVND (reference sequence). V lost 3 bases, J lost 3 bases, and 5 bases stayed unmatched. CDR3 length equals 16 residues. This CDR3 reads CASSMTGQGYYNEQFF. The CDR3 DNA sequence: TGTGCCAGTAGTATGACGGGACAGGGGTACTACAATGAGCAGTTCTTC.

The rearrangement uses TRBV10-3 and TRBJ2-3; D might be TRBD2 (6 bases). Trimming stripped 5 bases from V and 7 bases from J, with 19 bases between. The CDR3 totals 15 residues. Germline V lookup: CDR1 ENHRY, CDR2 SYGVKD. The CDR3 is CAISPWGVGVYTQYF. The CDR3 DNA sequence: TGTGCCATCAGTCCTTGGGGGGTCGGGGTCTATACGCAGTATTTT.

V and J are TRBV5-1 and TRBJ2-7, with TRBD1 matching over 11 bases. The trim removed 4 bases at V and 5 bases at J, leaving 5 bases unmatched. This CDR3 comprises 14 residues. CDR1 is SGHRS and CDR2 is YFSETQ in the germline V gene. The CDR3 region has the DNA TGCGCCAGCAGCCACGGACAGGGGGCACACGAGCAGTACTTC. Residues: CASSHGQGAHEQYF. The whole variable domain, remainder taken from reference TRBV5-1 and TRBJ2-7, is KAGVTQTPRYLIKTRGQQVTLSCSPISGHRSVSWYQQTPGQGLQFLFEYFSETQRNKGNFPGRFSGRQFSNSRSEMNVSTLELGDSALYLCASSHGQGAHEQYFGPGTRLTVT.

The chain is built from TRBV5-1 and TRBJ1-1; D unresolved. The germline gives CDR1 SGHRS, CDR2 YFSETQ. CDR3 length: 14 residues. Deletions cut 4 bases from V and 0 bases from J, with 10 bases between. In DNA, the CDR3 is TGCGCCAGCAGCCGCGACAACATGAACACTGAAGCTTTCTTT. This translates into CASSRDNMNTEAFF.

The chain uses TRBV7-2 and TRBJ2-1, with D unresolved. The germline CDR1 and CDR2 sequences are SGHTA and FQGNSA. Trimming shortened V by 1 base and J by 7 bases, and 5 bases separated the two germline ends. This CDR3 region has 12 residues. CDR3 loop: CASSLVHNEQFF. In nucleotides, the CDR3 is TGTGCCAGCAGCTTAGTACATAATGAGCAGTTCTTC.

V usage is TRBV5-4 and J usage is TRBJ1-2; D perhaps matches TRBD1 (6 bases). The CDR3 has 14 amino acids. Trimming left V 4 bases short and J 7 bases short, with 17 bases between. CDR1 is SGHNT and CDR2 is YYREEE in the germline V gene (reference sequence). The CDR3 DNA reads TGTGCCAGCAGCGGGCGAGGGGGTTCGAGTGGCTACACCTTC. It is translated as CASSGRGGSSGYTF.

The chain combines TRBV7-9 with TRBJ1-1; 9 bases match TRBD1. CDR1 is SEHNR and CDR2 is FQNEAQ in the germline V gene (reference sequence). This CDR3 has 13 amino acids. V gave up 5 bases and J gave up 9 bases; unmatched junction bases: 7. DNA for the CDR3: TGTGCCAGCAGCGTCGGGACAGGGAACAAAGCTTTCTTT. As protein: CASSVGTGNKAFF.

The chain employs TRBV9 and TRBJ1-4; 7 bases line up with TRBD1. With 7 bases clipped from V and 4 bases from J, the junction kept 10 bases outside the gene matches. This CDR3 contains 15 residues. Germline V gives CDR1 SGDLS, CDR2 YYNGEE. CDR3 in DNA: TGTGCCAGCGCCCGGGAGGGACAGATTAATGAAAAACTGTTTTTT. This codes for CASAREGQINEKLFF.

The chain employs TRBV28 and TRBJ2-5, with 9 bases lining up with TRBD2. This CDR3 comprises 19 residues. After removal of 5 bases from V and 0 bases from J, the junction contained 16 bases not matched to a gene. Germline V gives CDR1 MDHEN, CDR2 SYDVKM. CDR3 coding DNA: TGTGCCAGCAGTCCCGTACGGGGACGAGCGGGAGGCAACCAAGAGACCCAGTACTTC. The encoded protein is CASSPVRGRAGGNQETQYF. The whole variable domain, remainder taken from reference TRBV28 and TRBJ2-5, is DVKVTQSSRYLVKRTGEKVFLECVQDMDHENMFWYRQDPGLGLRLIYFSYDVKMKEKGDIPEGYSVSREKKERFSLILESASTNQTSMYLCASSPVRGRAGGNQETQYFGPGTRLLVL.

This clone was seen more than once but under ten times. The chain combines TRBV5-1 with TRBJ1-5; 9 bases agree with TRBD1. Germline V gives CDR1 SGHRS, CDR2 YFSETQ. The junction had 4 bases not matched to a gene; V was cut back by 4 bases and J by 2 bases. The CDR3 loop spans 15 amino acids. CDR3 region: CASSPGTGRNQPQHF. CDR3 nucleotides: TGCGCCAGCAGCCCCGGGACAGGGCGCAATCAGCCCCAGCATTTT.

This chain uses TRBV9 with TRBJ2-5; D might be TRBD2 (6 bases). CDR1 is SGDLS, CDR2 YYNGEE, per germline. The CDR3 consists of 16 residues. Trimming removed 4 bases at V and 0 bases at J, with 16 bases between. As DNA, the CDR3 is TGTGCCAGCAGCACAGTGGGGGGACGGAACCAAGAGACCCAGTACTTC. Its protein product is CASSTVGGRNQETQYF.

CDR3 DNA: TGTGCCAGCGGTCCTTGGAGCGGGGGGGCAGGAGATACGCAGTATTTT. Its translation: CASGPWSGGAGDTQYF. The chain recombines TRBV27 with TRBJ2-3; 10 bases fit TRBD2. Per the germline V gene, CDR1 is MNHEY and CDR2 is SMNVEV (reference sequence). Losses at the gene ends were 8 bases for V and 5 bases for J; bases not matched to a gene: 13. The CDR3 sequence is 16 residues long.

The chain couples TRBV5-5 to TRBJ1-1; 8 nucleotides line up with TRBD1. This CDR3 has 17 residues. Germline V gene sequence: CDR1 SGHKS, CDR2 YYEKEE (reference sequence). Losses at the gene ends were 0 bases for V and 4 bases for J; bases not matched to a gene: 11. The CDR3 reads CASSLAGRGLIGTEAFF. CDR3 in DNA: TGTGCCAGCAGCTTGGCGGGCAGGGGGCTCATTGGCACTGAAGCTTTCTTT.

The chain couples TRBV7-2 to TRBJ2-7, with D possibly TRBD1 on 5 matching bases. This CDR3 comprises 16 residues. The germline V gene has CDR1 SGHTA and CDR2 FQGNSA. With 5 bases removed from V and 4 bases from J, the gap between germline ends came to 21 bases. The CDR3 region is CASSPPIGAAQYEQYF. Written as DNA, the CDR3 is TGTGCCAGCAGCCCCCCCATTGGGGCAGCTCAATACGAGCAGTACTTC. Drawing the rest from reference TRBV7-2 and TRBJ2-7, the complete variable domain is GAGVSQSPSNKVTEKGKDVELRCDPISGHTALYWYRQSLGQGLEFLIYFQGNSAPDKSGLPSDRFSAERTGGSVSTLTIQRTQQEDSAVYLCASSPPIGAAQYEQYFGPGTRLTVT.

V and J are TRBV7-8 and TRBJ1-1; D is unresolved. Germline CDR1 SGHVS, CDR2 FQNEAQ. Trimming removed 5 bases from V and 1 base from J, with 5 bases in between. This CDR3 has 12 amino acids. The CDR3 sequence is CASSPKNTEAFF. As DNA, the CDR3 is TGTGCCAGCAGCCCTAAGAACACTGAAGCTTTCTTT.